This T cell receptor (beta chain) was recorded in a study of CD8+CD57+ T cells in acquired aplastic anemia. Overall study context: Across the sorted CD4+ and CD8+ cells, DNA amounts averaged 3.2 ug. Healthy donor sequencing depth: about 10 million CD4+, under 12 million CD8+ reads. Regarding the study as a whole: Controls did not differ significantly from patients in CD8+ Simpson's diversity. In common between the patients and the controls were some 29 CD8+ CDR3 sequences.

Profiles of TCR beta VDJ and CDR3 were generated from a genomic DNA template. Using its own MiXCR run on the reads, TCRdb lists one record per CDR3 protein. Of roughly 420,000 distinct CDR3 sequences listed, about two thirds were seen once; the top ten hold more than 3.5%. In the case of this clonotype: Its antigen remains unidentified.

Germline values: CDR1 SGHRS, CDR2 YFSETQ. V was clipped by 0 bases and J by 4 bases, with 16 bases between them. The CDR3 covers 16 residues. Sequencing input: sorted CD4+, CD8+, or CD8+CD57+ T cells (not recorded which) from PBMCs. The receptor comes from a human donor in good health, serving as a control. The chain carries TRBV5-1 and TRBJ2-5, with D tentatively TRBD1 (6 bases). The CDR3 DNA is TGCGCCAGCAGCTTGGACGGGCCGGGACACAGAGAGACCCAGTACTTC. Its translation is CASSLDGPGHRETQYF.